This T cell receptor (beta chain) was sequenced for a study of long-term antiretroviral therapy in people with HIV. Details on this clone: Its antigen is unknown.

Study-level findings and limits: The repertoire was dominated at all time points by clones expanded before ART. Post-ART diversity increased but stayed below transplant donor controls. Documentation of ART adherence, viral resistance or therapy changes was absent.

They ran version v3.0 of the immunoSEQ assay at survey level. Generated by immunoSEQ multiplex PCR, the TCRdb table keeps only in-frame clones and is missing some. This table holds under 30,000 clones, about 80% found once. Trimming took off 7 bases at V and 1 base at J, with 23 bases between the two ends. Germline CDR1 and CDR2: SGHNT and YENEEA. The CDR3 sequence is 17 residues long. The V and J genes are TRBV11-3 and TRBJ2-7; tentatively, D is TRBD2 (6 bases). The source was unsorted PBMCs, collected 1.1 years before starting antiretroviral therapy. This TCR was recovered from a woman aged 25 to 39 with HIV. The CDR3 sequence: CASTLLEGSFISYEQYV. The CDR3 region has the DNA TGTGCCAGCACCCTCCTGGAGGGGAGTTTTATTTCCTACGAGCAGTACGTC.